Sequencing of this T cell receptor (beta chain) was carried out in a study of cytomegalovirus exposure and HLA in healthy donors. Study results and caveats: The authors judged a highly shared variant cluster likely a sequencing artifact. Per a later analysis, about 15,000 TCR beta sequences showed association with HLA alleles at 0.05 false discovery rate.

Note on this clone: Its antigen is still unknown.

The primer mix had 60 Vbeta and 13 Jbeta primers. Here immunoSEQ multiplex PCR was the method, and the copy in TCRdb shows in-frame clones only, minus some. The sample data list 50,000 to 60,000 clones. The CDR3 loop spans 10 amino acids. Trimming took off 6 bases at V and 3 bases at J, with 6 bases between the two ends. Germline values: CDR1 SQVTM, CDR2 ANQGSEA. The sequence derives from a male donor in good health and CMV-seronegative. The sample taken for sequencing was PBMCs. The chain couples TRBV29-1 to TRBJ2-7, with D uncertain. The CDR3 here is CSVQDYEQYF. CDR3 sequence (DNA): TGCAGCGTCCAGGACTACGAGCAGTACTTC.